Each of the 8 T cell receptor beta chains below was sequenced from the same sample in a study of blood T cell repertoires in COVID-19. Method: immunoSEQ multiplex PCR; TCRdb's copy keeps in-frame clones and lacks some. Of about 250,000 clones listed, 80% to 85% are singletons. Sequenced material: peripheral blood. These receptors were taken from a man aged 50 to 60 with active or convalescent COVID-19.

The genes are TRBV19 and TRBJ1-6; 7 bases line up with TRBD1. Trimming took 9 bases from V and 7 from J; bases not matched to a gene: 6. The CDR3 spans 13 residues. Germline V gene sequence: CDR1 LNHDA, CDR2 SQIVND (reference sequence). In nucleotides, the CDR3 is TGTGCCAGCCGTGACAGGGACAATTCACCCCTCCACTTT. Residues: CASRDRDNSPLHF.

This rearrangement joins TRBV5-6 to TRBJ2-7; possible D gene TRBD1, 5 bases. This CDR3 region has 15 residues. Germline CDR1 SGHDT, CDR2 YYEEEE. The germline V and J ends were trimmed by 2 bases and 0 bases, with 12 bases remaining between them. CDR3 coding DNA: TGTGCCAGCAGCTTTAGGGGATTAGGCTCCTACGAGCAGTACTTC. Its protein product is CASSFRGLGSYEQYF.

The table lists this clone with a few counts. This chain connects TRBV3-1 (or the pseudogene TRBV3-2) to TRBJ1-2; tentatively, D is TRBD1 (5 bases). CDR3 length: 15 residues. V was clipped by 1 base and J by 7 bases, with 16 bases between them. Germline V CDR1 and CDR2: LGHDT, YNNKEL (reference sequence). CDR3 sequence (DNA): TGTGCCAGCAGCCAAGTGTCCAGGGAACGAGGTGGCTACACCTTC. The encoded protein is CASSQVSRERGGYTF.

The chain combines TRBV7-8 with TRBJ2-1, with D possibly being TRBD1 (6 bases). The CDR3 totals 13 residues. V lost 5 bases and J lost 6, with 11 bases in between. Germline V gene data show CDR1 as SGHVS and CDR2 as FQNEAQ. CDR3 in DNA: TGTGCCAGCAGCCTACGGACAGCCAATGAGCAGTTCTTC. This sequence encodes CASSLRTANEQFF.

The chain combines TRBV3-1 (or the pseudogene TRBV3-2) with TRBJ2-3, with 9 bases identical to TRBD2. CDR3 length equals 16 residues. Trimming at V came to 0 bases and at J to 4 bases, leaving 5 bases not matched to a gene. Per germline, CDR1 LGHDT and CDR2 YNNKEL (reference sequence). CDR3 DNA sequence: TGTGCCAGCAGCCAAGATCCTAGCGGGGCCTCAGATACGCAGTATTTT. Its translation is CASSQDPSGASDTQYF.

The V and J genes are TRBV7-3 and TRBJ2-7; 7 positions agree with TRBD1. V was clipped by 4 bases and J by 7 bases; unmatched bases: 13. Germline V gene lookup returns CDR1 SGHTA and CDR2 FQGTGA. The CDR3 contains 15 residues. The CDR3 loop is CASSSAQTGFEEQYF. In DNA form, the CDR3 reads TGTGCCAGCAGCTCGGCCCAGACAGGGTTTGAGGAGCAGTACTTC.

This clone has more than one count but fewer than ten. This chain uses TRBV4-1 with TRBJ1-1; 9 positions agree with TRBD1. The CDR3 has 14 residues. The germline CDR1 and CDR2 sequences are MGHRA and YSYEKL. The junction had 5 bases not matched to a gene; V was cut back by 4 bases and J by 5 bases. The CDR3 DNA sequence: TGCGCCAGCAGCCTACAGGGGGCAAGAACTGAAGCTTTCTTT. Its translation is CASSLQGARTEAFF.

The rearrangement links TRBV7-2 to TRBJ1-1; D remains ambiguous. Deletions cut 2 bases from V and 1 base from J, with 14 bases between. Germline CDR1 reads SGHTA; CDR2 reads FQGNSA. The CDR3 sequence is 16 residues long. CDR3 in DNA: TGTGCCAGCAGCTTAAGGTCAGCGGTGGAGAACACTGAAGCTTTCTTT. It is translated as CASSLRSAVENTEAFF.